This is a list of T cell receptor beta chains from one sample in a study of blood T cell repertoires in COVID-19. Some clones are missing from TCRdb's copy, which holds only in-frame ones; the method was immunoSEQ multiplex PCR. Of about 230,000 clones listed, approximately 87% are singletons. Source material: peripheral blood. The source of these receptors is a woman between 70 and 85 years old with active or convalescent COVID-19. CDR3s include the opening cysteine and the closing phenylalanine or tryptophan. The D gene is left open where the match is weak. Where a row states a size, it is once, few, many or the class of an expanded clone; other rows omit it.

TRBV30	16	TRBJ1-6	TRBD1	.	TGTGCCTGGAGGGGGACAGGGGGCGGAGAAGGATCACCCCTCCACTTT	CAWRGTGGGEGSPLHF
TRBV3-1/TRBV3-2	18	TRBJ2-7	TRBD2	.	TGTGCCAGCAGCCAACAACCGGGACTAGCGGGGTCTTGGGAAGAGCAGTACTTC	CASSQQPGLAGSWEEQYF
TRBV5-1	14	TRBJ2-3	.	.	TGCGCCAGCAGCTTGGACCCCAATCAGGATACGCAGTATTTT	CASSLDPNQDTQYF
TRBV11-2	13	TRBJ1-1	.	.	TGTGCCAGCAGGCTGCAGATGAACACTAAAGCTTTCTTT	CASRLQMNTKAFF
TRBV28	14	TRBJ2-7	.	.	TGTGCCAGCAGTTTTAGAGGACAATCCTACGAGCAGTACTTC	CASSFRGQSYEQYF
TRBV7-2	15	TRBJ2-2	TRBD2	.	TGTGCCACCTCCGAGCTAGCGGTAAACACCGGGGAGCTGTTTTTT	CATSELAVNTGELFF
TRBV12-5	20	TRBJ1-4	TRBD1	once	TGTGCTAGTGGTTTGGTACCAGGACAGGGGGCTTCGACAACTAATGAAAAACTGTTTTTT	CASGLVPGQGASTTNEKLFF
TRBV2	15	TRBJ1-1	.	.	TGTGCCAGCAGGGTGGGGGTAGGGGGGAACACTGAAGCTTTCTTT	CASRVGVGGNTEAFF
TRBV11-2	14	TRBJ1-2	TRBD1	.	TGTGCCAGCAGCTTCCAAGGGGGCGGTTATGGCTACACCTTC	CASSFQGGGYGYTF
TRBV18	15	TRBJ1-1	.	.	TGTGCCAGCTCACCAACGCAGGGTTCGAACACTGAAGCTTTCTTT	CASSPTQGSNTEAFF
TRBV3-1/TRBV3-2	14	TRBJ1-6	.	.	TGTGCCAGCAGTCGACAGTTTTATAATTCACCCCTCCACTTT	CASSRQFYNSPLHF
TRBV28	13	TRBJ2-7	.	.	TGTGCCAGCAGCACGAGTGCTCCCTACGAGCAGTACTTC	CASSTSAPYEQYF
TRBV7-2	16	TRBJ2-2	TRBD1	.	TGTGCCAGCAGCTTAGGCCCCACAGGGGCCACCGGGGAGCTGTTTTTT	CASSLGPTGATGELFF
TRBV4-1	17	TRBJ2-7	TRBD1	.	TGCGCCAGCAGCCAACAGATGACCGGGACAGCGTCCTACGAGCAGTACTTC	CASSQQMTGTASYEQYF
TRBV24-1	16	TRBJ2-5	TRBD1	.	TGTGCCACCAGTGATTTGGGACAGGGGGACCAAGAGACCCAGTACTTC	CATSDLGQGDQETQYF
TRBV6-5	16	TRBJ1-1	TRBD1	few	TGTGCCAGCAGTTACTCGACAGGGCCGATGAACACTGAAGCTTTCTTT	CASSYSTGPMNTEAFF
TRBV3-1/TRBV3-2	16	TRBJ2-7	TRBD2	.	TGTGCCAGCAGCCGACGGGGAAGCGGGGTCGACTACGAGCAGTACTTC	CASSRRGSGVDYEQYF
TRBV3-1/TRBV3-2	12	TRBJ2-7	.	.	TGTGCCAGCAGCCAAGGCACCGGTGGGCAGTACTTC	CASSQGTGGQYF
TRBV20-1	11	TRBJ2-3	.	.	TGCAGTGCCCAGTGGTTAGATACGCAGTATTTT	CSAQWLDTQYF
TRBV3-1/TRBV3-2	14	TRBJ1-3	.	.	TGTGCCAGCAGACAAGTGGGACTGGGAAACACCATATATTTT	CASRQVGLGNTIYF
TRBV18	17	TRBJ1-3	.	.	TGTGCCAGCTCACCACCCTGGAGAGGATACTCTGGAAACACCATATATTTT	CASSPPWRGYSGNTIYF
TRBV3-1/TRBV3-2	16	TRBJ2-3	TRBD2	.	TGTGCCAGCAGCCTCATTCAGCGGGGGTCAGCAGATACGCAGTATTTT	CASSLIQRGSADTQYF
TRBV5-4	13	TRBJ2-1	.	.	TGTGCCAGCAGCCTCTCTAGGAACAATGAGCAGTTCTTC	CASSLSRNNEQFF
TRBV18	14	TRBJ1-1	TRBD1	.	TGTGCCAGCTCAAAACGGGACAGGGACACTGAAGCTTTCTTT	CASSKRDRDTEAFF
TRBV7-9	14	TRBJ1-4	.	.	TGTGCCAGCAGCCTAGGGGGGCTTAATGAAAAACTGTTTTTT	CASSLGGLNEKLFF
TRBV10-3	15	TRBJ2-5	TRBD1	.	TGTGCCATCAGTCGCAACAGGGGGCTCGGAGAGACCCAGTACTTC	CAISRNRGLGETQYF
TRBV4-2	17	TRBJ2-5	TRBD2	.	TGTGCCAGCAGCCAAATGGGGACTAGCGGGGTCCAAGAGACCCAGTACTTC	CASSQMGTSGVQETQYF
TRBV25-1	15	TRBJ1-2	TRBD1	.	TGTGCCAGCAGTGCAGGGGACAGGGGCCCTTATGGCTACACCTTC	CASSAGDRGPYGYTF
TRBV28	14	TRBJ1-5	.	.	TGTGCCAGCAGCCCGGGACAAGACAATCAGCCCCAGCATTTT	CASSPGQDNQPQHF